Listed below are T cell receptor beta chains from one sample, sequenced in a study of blood T cell repertoires in COVID-19. TCRdb's table, derived via immunoSEQ multiplex PCR, lists solely in-frame clones and lacks some. The table has 230,000 or so clones, just over 85% seen once; the top ten hold under 15%. Source material: PBMCs or T cells enriched from blood (not recorded which). The receptor source for this set is a woman aged 45-65 years with acute COVID-19. Each CDR3 is given with its conserved first and last residue. Fields, in order: D gene, J gene, clone size, V gene, CDR3 length, CDR3 protein, CDR3 DNA. A D gene is named only where the DNA matches it firmly. Some rows have no size entry. The others give once, few or many, or a class for an expanded clone.

D gene: TRBD2
J gene: TRBJ2-7
clone size: NA
V gene: TRBV28
CDR3 length: 17
CDR3 protein: CASTKGPRTSGGYEQYF
CDR3 DNA: TGTGCCAGCACCAAGGGGCCGCGGACTAGCGGGGGCTACGAGCAGTACTTC

D gene: NA
J gene: TRBJ1-3
clone size: once
V gene: TRBV29-1
CDR3 length: 14
CDR3 protein: CSGSRGGLENTIYF
CDR3 DNA: TGCAGCGGTAGCCGGGGGGGGCTGGAAAACACCATATATTTT

D gene: TRBD2
J gene: TRBJ2-2
clone size: NA
V gene: TRBV5-8
CDR3 length: 17
CDR3 protein: CASSFASTSFYTGELFF
CDR3 DNA: TGTGCCAGCAGCTTTGCCTCGACTAGCTTTTACACCGGGGAGCTGTTTTTT

D gene: NA
J gene: TRBJ2-7
clone size: NA
V gene: TRBV9
CDR3 length: 14
CDR3 protein: CASRGSGTSGEQYF
CDR3 DNA: TGTGCCAGCCGTGGGTCGGGAACCTCGGGCGAGCAGTACTTC

D gene: TRBD1
J gene: TRBJ2-2
clone size: NA
V gene: TRBV27
CDR3 length: 15
CDR3 protein: CASSIGTGSTGELFF
CDR3 DNA: TGTGCCAGCAGCATCGGGACAGGGTCGACCGGGGAGCTGTTTTTT

D gene: TRBD1
J gene: TRBJ1-1
clone size: NA
V gene: TRBV7-8
CDR3 length: 15
CDR3 protein: CASSLGQGASTEAFF
CDR3 DNA: TGTGCCAGCAGCTTAGGGCAGGGGGCAAGCACTGAAGCTTTCTTT

D gene: TRBD2
J gene: TRBJ2-1
clone size: NA
V gene: TRBV4-3
CDR3 length: 19
CDR3 protein: CASSGLAGGLKGTDNEQFF
CDR3 DNA: TGCGCCAGCAGCGGACTAGCGGGAGGGTTGAAGGGGACAGACAATGAGCAGTTCTTC

D gene: TRBD1
J gene: TRBJ1-5
clone size: NA
V gene: TRBV7-2
CDR3 length: 14
CDR3 protein: CASSLRTGDQPQHF
CDR3 DNA: TGTGCCAGCAGCTTACGGACAGGTGATCAGCCCCAGCATTTT

D gene: NA
J gene: TRBJ2-7
clone size: NA
V gene: TRBV19
CDR3 length: 13
CDR3 protein: CASSLTVSYEQYF
CDR3 DNA: TGTGCCAGTAGTCTCACAGTCTCCTACGAGCAGTACTTC

D gene: NA
J gene: TRBJ2-7
clone size: once
V gene: TRBV28
CDR3 length: 11
CDR3 protein: CASSFIYEQYF
CDR3 DNA: TGTGCCAGCAGTTTCATCTACGAGCAGTACTTC

D gene: TRBD2
J gene: TRBJ2-7
clone size: NA
V gene: TRBV6-5
CDR3 length: 14
CDR3 protein: CASSSSGAGVEQYF
CDR3 DNA: TGTGCCAGCAGCTCCTCTGGGGCGGGGGTAGAGCAGTACTTC

D gene: TRBD1
J gene: TRBJ2-6
clone size: few
V gene: TRBV27
CDR3 length: 16
CDR3 protein: CASRLTGTPGANVLTF
CDR3 DNA: TGTGCCAGCAGGCTGACAGGGACCCCTGGGGCCAACGTCCTGACTTTC

D gene: NA
J gene: TRBJ2-4
clone size: NA
V gene: TRBV27
CDR3 length: 16
CDR3 protein: CASSFRGRGAKNIQYF
CDR3 DNA: TGTGCCAGCAGTTTTCGGGGAAGAGGGGCCAAAAACATTCAGTACTTC

D gene: TRBD1
J gene: TRBJ1-6
clone size: few
V gene: TRBV6-5
CDR3 length: 15
CDR3 protein: CASSPRDRTNSPLHF
CDR3 DNA: TGTGCCAGCAGTCCTAGGGACAGGACCAATTCACCCCTCCACTTT

D gene: NA
J gene: TRBJ2-6
clone size: NA
V gene: TRBV9
CDR3 length: 15
CDR3 protein: CASSAEGRGANVLTF
CDR3 DNA: TGTGCCAGCAGCGCCGAGGGCCGTGGGGCCAACGTCCTGACTTTC

D gene: TRBD1
J gene: TRBJ1-1
clone size: few
V gene: TRBV20-1
CDR3 length: 13
CDR3 protein: CSASQGANTEAFF
CDR3 DNA: TGCAGTGCTAGTCAGGGGGCGAACACTGAAGCTTTCTTT

D gene: TRBD1
J gene: TRBJ1-4
clone size: NA
V gene: TRBV6-4
CDR3 length: 15
CDR3 protein: CASSRDRATNEKLFF
CDR3 DNA: TGTGCCAGCTCACGGGACAGAGCAACTAATGAAAAACTGTTTTTT

D gene: TRBD2
J gene: TRBJ2-1
clone size: few
V gene: TRBV7-2
CDR3 length: 15
CDR3 protein: CASSLKSGAGHEQFF
CDR3 DNA: TGTGCCAGCAGCTTAAAGTCAGGAGCGGGACATGAGCAGTTCTTC

D gene: TRBD1
J gene: TRBJ2-7
clone size: once
V gene: TRBV11-2
CDR3 length: 16
CDR3 protein: CASSPSSTGDSYEQYF
CDR3 DNA: TGTGCCAGCAGCCCCTCATCAACAGGGGACTCCTACGAGCAGTACTTC

D gene: TRBD2
J gene: TRBJ2-1
clone size: NA
V gene: TRBV28
CDR3 length: 15
CDR3 protein: CASSLWGTGGMEQFF
CDR3 DNA: TGTGCCAGCAGTTTATGGGGGACGGGGGGAATGGAGCAGTTCTTC